The 20 T cell receptor beta chains given below trace back to one sample, sequenced in a study of cytomegalovirus exposure and HLA in healthy donors. Researchers ran the PCR with 60 Vbeta and 13 Jbeta primers. The repertoire was sequenced with immunoSEQ multiplex PCR; TCRdb's copy has only in-frame clones and lacks some. The sample comprises under 150,000 clones, 80% of which are singletons, and under 4.5% rests with the top ten. The specimen was PBMCs. All receptors come from a woman between 40 and 50 years old in good health and CMV-seronegative.

The V gene is TRBV9, the J gene TRBJ1-6, with 10 bases identical to TRBD1. The CDR3 length is 14 residues. V trimming: 0 bases; J trimming: 9 bases; junction bases outside the gene matches: 0. CDR1 and CDR2 (germline): SGDLS, YYNGEE. DNA of the CDR3: TGTGCCAGCAGCGTAGGGGACAGGGGTTCACCCCTCCACTTT. Encoded protein: CASSVGDRGSPLHF.

Of note for this clone: One end of the junction fails to match germline, which may point to a read error. V and J are TRBV7-3 and TRBJ1-2; possible D gene TRBD1, 5 bases. Germline V gene data show CDR1 as SGHTA and CDR2 as FQGTGA. CDR3 size: 13 residues. CDR3 sequence: CASSVTGEDGYPF. The CDR3 DNA is TGTGCCAGCAGCGTAACGGGGGAGGACGGCTACCCCTTC.

This clone was seen once. The chain uses TRBV15 and TRBJ2-1; 11 bases are shared with TRBD2. The CDR3 loop spans 18 amino acids. V was pared by 5 bases and J by 8 bases, with 17 bases of the junction left unmatched. Germline lookup yields CDR1 LNHNV and CDR2 YYDKDF (reference sequence). In DNA form, the CDR3 reads TGTGCCACCAGCGCCGAACCTCCGGGACTAGCGGTTCTGCATGAGCAGTTCTTC. This gives the protein CATSAEPPGLAVLHEQFF.

Only a few counts were recorded for this clone. The chain employs TRBV5-1 and TRBJ2-7, with a possible D match to TRBD1 (7 bases). CDR1 and CDR2 from the germline V gene are SGHRS and YFSETQ. Trimming took 4 bases from V and 5 from J, leaving 16 bases between them. The CDR3 length is 14 residues. CDR3 sequence reads: CASSGGGQIHEQYF. DNA for the CDR3: TGCGCCAGCAGCGGAGGGGGACAGATCCACGAGCAGTACTTC.

This chain links TRBV11-3 with TRBJ2-7; 7 bases are a match to TRBD2. From germline, CDR1 is SGHNT and CDR2 YENEEA. The CDR3 extends over 14 amino acids. V shed 1 base and J 7 bases; nucleotides not matched to a gene: 7. The chain's CDR3 is CASSLGAGAEEQYF. In DNA, the CDR3 is TGTGCCAGCAGCTTAGGGGCGGGAGCTGAGGAGCAGTACTTC.

This clone was counted once. The rearrangement links TRBV27 to TRBJ1-1, with D unclear. V dropped 3 bases and J dropped 4 bases, with 15 bases sitting between them. This CDR3 contains 15 residues. Per germline, CDR1 MNHEY and CDR2 SMNVEV (reference sequence). The CDR3 loop is CASSLGGSGGTEAFF. CDR3 nucleotides: TGTGCCAGCAGTTTGGGTGGGTCGGGAGGCACTGAAGCTTTCTTT.

The chain has TRBV11-2 and TRBJ2-1; 8 nucleotides align to TRBD2. Germline CDR1 and CDR2: SGHAT and FQNNGV. The CDR3 spans 17 residues. Germline trimming cut 5 bases from V and 3 bases from J; bases unmatched to any gene: 12. DNA for the CDR3: TGTGCCAGCAGCCGATACGGGAGGGCGGGAAGCTACAATGAGCAGTTCTTC. Residues: CASSRYGRAGSYNEQFF.

This rearrangement joins TRBV7-8 to TRBJ2-7; D gene unclear. The CDR3 totals 14 residues. CDR1 is SGHVS and CDR2 is FQNEAQ in the germline V gene. The V end was cut by 4 bases, the J end by 5 bases, with 15 bases between. The CDR3 loop is CASSSLGPADEQYF. CDR3 nucleotide sequence: TGTGCCAGCAGCTCACTTGGGCCCGCCGACGAGCAGTACTTC.

V usage is TRBV7-2 and J usage is TRBJ2-7; the match to TRBD1 covers 8 bases. The ends lost 5 bases at V and 6 bases at J; junction bases unmatched: 9. This CDR3 spans 14 amino acids. The V gene's germline CDR1 is SGHTA and CDR2 FQGNSA. In DNA, the CDR3 is TGTGCCAGCAGCCCAGCCGGACAGGGTGCCGAGCAGTACTTC. Encoded protein: CASSPAGQGAEQYF.

This chain connects TRBV5-1 to TRBJ2-1; the match to TRBD1 covers 7 bases. The CDR3 sequence is 18 residues long. Unmatched junction bases numbered 13, after V lost 3 bases and J lost 1 base. From germline, CDR1 is SGHRS and CDR2 YFSETQ. The CDR3 spells CASSSIKGQSLSYNEQFF. The CDR3 nucleotides read TGCGCCAGCAGCTCCATAAAGGGACAGTCTTTATCCTACAATGAGCAGTTCTTC.

The rearrangement joins TRBV28 to TRBJ2-7, with 10 nucleotides matching TRBD1. V shed 5 bases, J shed 0 bases, and the junction held 4 bases outside the gene matches. Germline assignment: CDR1 MDHEN and CDR2 SYDVKM. This CDR3 is 15 amino acids long. The CDR3 bases are TGTGCCAGCAGTCCCGGGACAGGGGTCTCCTACGAGCAGTACTTC. It codes for CASSPGTGVSYEQYF. The whole variable domain, remainder taken from reference TRBV28 and TRBJ2-7, is DVKVTQSSRYLVKRTGEKVFLECVQDMDHENMFWYRQDPGLGLRLIYFSYDVKMKEKGDIPEGYSVSREKKERFSLILESASTNQTSMYLCASSPGTGVSYEQYFGPGTRLTVT.

The chain carries TRBV6-1 and TRBJ2-4, with 8 positions matching TRBD2. The V gene end was trimmed by 2 bases and the J gene end by 3 bases; junction bases not matched to a gene: 12. Germline CDR1 is MNHNS and CDR2 is SASEGT. The CDR3 totals 18 residues. CDR3 DNA sequence: TGTGCCAGCAGTGAACTCCTCCCCGGGGGGGGGCGCAAAAACATTCAGTACTTC. This encodes CASSELLPGGGRKNIQYF.

The V gene is TRBV29-1, the J gene TRBJ2-1, with TRBD2 matching 8 bases. CDR3 size: 16 residues. With V trimmed by 0 bases and J by 4 bases, 8 bases remained unmatched. The germline CDR1 and CDR2 sequences are SQVTM and ANQGSEA. The CDR3 coding sequence is TGCAGCGTTGAAGATCTGAGCGGGGGACAATACAATGAGCAGTTCTTC. Protein sequence: CSVEDLSGGQYNEQFF.

V gene TRBV27 combines with J gene TRBJ2-7; the D is unclear. This CDR3 comprises 13 residues. The germline V and J ends were trimmed by 4 bases and 0 bases, with 7 bases remaining between them. From germline, CDR1 is MNHEY and CDR2 SMNVEV (reference sequence). Written as DNA, the CDR3 is TGTGCCAGCAGTTCCTTGAGCTCCTACGAGCAGTACTTC. Translating it yields CASSSLSSYEQYF.

This clone was picked up a small number of times. The genes are TRBV4-1 and TRBJ1-1; TRBD1 agrees at 7 bases. This CDR3 comprises 15 residues. The germline V gene encodes CDR1 MGHRA and CDR2 YSYEKL. With 0 bases clipped from V and 5 bases from J, the junction kept 6 bases outside the gene matches. The CDR3 sequence: CASSQEVTGDTEAFF. CDR3 nucleotides: TGCGCCAGCAGCCAAGAGGTAACAGGGGATACTGAAGCTTTCTTT.

The chain has TRBV6-5 and TRBJ1-3; 7 nucleotides match TRBD1. The CDR3 loop spans 15 amino acids. Germline V gene sequence: CDR1 MNHEY, CDR2 SVGAGI. V dropped 2 bases and J dropped 2; count of bases not matched to a gene: 3. CDR3 loop: CASSYGGTAGNTIYF. The CDR3 DNA sequence: TGTGCCAGCAGTTACGGGGGGACAGCTGGAAACACCATATATTTT.

V is TRBV6-1 and J is TRBJ2-3; 8 bases match TRBD1. The germline CDR1 and CDR2 sequences are MNHNS and SASEGT. With V trimmed by 10 bases and J by 1 base, 7 bases remained unmatched. The CDR3 loop spans 14 amino acids. CDR3: CAISYRGGTDTQYF. The CDR3 coding sequence is TGTGCCATTTCCTACAGGGGGGGCACAGATACGCAGTATTTT.

This clone was recorded only once. This chain connects TRBV4-3 to TRBJ1-4, with 9 bases fitting TRBD1. CDR3 length equals 16 residues. V trimming: 0 bases; J trimming: 4 bases; junction bases outside the gene matches: 3. In germline, CDR1 is LGHNA, CDR2 YSLEER. The CDR3 reads CASSQDWTGDNEKLFF. DNA for the CDR3: TGCGCCAGCAGCCAAGATTGGACAGGGGATAATGAAAAACTGTTTTTT.

The rearrangement uses TRBV29-1 and TRBJ2-1, with TRBD2 matching over 13 bases. The CDR3 runs 14 residues. Looked up from germline, CDR1 is SQVTM and CDR2 is ANQGSEA. V was pared by 8 bases and J by 4 bases, with 5 bases of the junction left unmatched. CDR3: CSSGTSGTYNEQFF. The CDR3 DNA is TGCAGCTCAGGGACTAGCGGGACTTACAATGAGCAGTTCTTC.

J is TRBJ2-3 and V is TRBV7-9, with 7 bases that match TRBD1. CDR1 and CDR2 from the germline V gene are SEHNR and FQNEAQ (reference sequence). This CDR3 spans 14 amino acids. V trimming: 5 bases; J trimming: 2 bases; junction bases outside the gene matches: 4. In DNA form, the CDR3 reads TGTGCCAGCAGCCCTAGGGGGCACACAGATACGCAGTATTTT. Translating gives CASSPRGHTDTQYF.